The T cell receptor beta chain under discussion was sequenced for a study of T cell changes during pregnancy in multiple sclerosis. Measured with immunoSEQ multiplex PCR; TCRdb has only the in-frame clones, and not every one. The repertoire has tens of thousands of clones, around 90% of them found once; the top ten carry approximately 0.71%. Trimming stripped 11 bases from V and 4 bases from J, with 21 bases between. The CDR3 length is 14 residues. Germline V lookup: CDR1 ENHRY, CDR2 SYGVKD. The material was CD4+ T cells from peripheral blood mononuclear cells, obtained in the third trimester of pregnancy. This clonotype was sampled from a female donor in good health, enrolled as a control in a pregnancy study. The chain links TRBV10-3 to TRBJ2-7; perhaps TRBD2 as D (6 bases). The CDR3 DNA reads as TGTGCCCTTTCTTCGTCCAGCGGGTCTTACGAGCAGTACTTC. It translates to CALSSSSGSYEQYF.